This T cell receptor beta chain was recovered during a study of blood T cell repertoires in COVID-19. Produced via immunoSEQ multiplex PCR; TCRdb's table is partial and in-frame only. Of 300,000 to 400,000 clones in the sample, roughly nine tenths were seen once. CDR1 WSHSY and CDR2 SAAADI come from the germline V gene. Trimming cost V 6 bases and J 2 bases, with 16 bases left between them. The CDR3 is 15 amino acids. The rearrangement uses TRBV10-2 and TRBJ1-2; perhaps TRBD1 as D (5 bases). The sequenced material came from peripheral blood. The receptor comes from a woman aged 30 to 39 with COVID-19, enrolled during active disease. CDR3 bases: TGCGCCAGCAGGCAGACAGCTAGCGCCAACTATGGCTACACCTTC. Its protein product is CASRQTASANYGYTF.